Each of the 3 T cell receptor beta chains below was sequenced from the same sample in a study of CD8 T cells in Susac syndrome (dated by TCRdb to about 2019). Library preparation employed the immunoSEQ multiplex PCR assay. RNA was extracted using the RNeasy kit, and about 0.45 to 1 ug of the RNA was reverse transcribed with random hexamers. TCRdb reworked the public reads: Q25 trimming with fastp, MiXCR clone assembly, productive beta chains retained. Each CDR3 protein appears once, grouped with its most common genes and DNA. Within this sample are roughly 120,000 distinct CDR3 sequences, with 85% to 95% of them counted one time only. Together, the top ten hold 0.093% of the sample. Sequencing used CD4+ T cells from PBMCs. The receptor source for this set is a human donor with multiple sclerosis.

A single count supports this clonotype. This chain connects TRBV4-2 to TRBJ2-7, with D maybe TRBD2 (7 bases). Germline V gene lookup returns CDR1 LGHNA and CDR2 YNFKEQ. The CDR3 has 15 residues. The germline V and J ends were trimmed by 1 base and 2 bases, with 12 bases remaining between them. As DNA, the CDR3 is TGTGCCAGCAGCCAAGGGGGGGGCCCTCCCTACGAGCAGTACTTC. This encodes CASSQGGGPPYEQYF.

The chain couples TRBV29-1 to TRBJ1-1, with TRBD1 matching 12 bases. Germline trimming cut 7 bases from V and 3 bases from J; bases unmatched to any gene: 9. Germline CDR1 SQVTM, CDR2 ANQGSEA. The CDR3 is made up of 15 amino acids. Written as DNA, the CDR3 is TGCAGCGGCCGGGACAGGGGGCTTTTTGACACTGAAGCTTTCTTT. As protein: CSGRDRGLFDTEAFF.

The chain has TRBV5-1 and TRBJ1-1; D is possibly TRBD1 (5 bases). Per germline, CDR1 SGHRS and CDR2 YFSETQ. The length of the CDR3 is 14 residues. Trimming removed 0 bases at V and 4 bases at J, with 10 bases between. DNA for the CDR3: TGCGCCAGCAGCTTGGAGGGCGACAGCACTGAAGCTTTCTTT. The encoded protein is CASSLEGDSTEAFF.